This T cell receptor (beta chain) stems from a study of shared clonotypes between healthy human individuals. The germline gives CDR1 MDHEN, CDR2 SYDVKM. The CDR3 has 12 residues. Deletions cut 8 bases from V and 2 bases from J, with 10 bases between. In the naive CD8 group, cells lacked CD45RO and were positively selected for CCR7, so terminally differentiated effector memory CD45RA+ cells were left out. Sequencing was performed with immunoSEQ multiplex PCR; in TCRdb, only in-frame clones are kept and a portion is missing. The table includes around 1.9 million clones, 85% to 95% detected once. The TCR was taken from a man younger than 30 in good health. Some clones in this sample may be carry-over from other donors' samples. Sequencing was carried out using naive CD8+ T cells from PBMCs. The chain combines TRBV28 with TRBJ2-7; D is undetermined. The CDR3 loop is CASLIVAYEQYF. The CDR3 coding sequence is TGTGCCAGCCTCATTGTCGCCTACGAGCAGTACTTC. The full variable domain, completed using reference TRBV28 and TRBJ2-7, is DVKVTQSSRYLVKRTGEKVFLECVQDMDHENMFWYRQDPGLGLRLIYFSYDVKMKEKGDIPEGYSVSREKKERFSLILESASTNQTSMYLCASLIVAYEQYFGPGTRLTVT.